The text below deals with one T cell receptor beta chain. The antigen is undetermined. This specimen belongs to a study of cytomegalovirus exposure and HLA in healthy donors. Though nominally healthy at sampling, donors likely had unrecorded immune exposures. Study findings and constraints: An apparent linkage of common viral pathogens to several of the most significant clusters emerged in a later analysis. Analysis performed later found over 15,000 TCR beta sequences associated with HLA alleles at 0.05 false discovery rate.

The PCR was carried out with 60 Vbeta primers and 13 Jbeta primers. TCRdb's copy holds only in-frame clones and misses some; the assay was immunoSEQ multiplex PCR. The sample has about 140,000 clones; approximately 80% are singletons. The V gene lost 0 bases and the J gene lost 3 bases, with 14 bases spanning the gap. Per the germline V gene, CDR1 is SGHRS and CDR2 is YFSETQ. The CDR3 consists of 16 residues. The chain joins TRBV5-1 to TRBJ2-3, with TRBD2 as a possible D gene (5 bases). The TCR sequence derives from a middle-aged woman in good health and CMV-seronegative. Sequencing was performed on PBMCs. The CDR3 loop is CASSLAMGVSTDTQYF. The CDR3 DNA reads TGCGCCAGCAGCTTGGCCATGGGAGTTAGTACAGATACGCAGTATTTT.